Presented here are 3 T cell receptor beta chains from one specimen sequenced in a study of T cells in localized non-small cell lung cancer. Some clones are missing from TCRdb's copy, which holds only in-frame ones; the method was immunoSEQ multiplex PCR. Here the sample spans 15,000 to 19,000 clones, approximately 89% being singletons. The starting material was peripheral blood mononuclear cells, obtained before any cancer treatment. These receptors were collected from a male donor at least 60 years old with stage II lung adenocarcinoma.

The sample holds one count of this clone. The chain links TRBV28 to TRBJ2-1; tentative D call: TRBD1 (6 bases). V was trimmed by 7 bases and J by 3 bases, leaving 16 bases between them. Germline V gene data show CDR1 as MDHEN and CDR2 as SYDVKM. CDR3 size: 15 residues. The CDR3 DNA follows: TGTGCCAGCACTGCCCTAGGACAGCACTACAATGAGCAGTTCTTC. Encoded protein: CASTALGQHYNEQFF.

The chain is built from TRBV4-1 and TRBJ1-1; unclear D gene. Deletions cut 3 bases from V and 5 bases from J, with 16 bases between. The CDR3 totals 15 residues. Germline lookup yields CDR1 MGHRA and CDR2 YSYEKL. DNA of the CDR3: TGCGCCAGCAGCCAGTCTGGGCGTGGAGGGACTGAAGCTTTCTTT. This sequence encodes CASSQSGRGGTEAFF.

The rearrangement links TRBV10-1 to TRBJ2-7, with 9 bases matching TRBD1. The CDR3 covers 15 residues. The V segment lost 4 bases and the J segment 4 bases; nucleotides outside the gene matches: 8. Germline CDR1 is WNHNN and CDR2 is SYGVQD (reference sequence). CDR3 bases: TGCGCCAGCAGTGGGCCGGGACAGGGAGGGTACGAGCAGTACTTC. Its translation: CASSGPGQGGYEQYF.